These T cell receptor beta chains were read from a single sample in a study of control samples from healthy donors and cancer patients. The method was immunoSEQ multiplex PCR; TCRdb's version includes in-frame clones alone and lacks a portion of them. The repertoire holds around 74,000 clones, with approximately 92% as singletons. The source material was blood. These TCRs come from a woman aged 55-75 years in good health. CDR3s include the opening cysteine and the closing phenylalanine or tryptophan. A D gene is named only where the DNA matches it firmly. Only some rows state a clone size, as once, few, many or a class for expanded clones.

clone_size	v_call	d_call	j_call	cdr3_aa	cdr3_nt
-	TRBV19	TRBD1	TRBJ1-1	CASSPGTGLDTEAFF	TGTGCCAGTAGTCCCGGGACAGGGTTGGACACTGAAGCTTTCTTT
-	TRBV6-1	-	TRBJ1-6	CASSETGQGLYNSPLHF	TGTGCCAGCAGTGAAACAGGGCAGGGCCTATATAATTCACCCCTCCACTTT
-	TRBV11-2	-	TRBJ2-1	CASSLEVGSYNEQFF	TGTGCCAGCAGCTTAGAAGTAGGTAGCTACAATGAGCAGTTCTTC
-	TRBV19	TRBD1	TRBJ2-7	CASSPRTGTYEQYF	TGTGCCAGCAGTCCCCGGACAGGGACCTACGAGCAGTACTTC
-	TRBV6-2/TRBV6-3	-	TRBJ1-1	CASSYLSEAFF	TGTGCCAGCAGTTACCTGAGTGAAGCTTTCTTT
once	TRBV28	TRBD2	TRBJ2-1	CASSLAGLSYNEQFF	TGTGCCAGCAGTCTAGCGGGCCTATCCTACAATGAGCAGTTCTTC
-	TRBV28	TRBD1	TRBJ1-1	CASRVQGAKGIEAFF	TGTGCCAGCCGTGTCCAGGGGGCGAAAGGGATAGAAGCTTTCTTT
-	TRBV20-1	-	TRBJ1-3	CSASSPPAGAGNTIYF	TGCAGTGCTAGTTCCCCTCCGGCGGGAGCTGGAAACACCATATATTTT
few	TRBV1	-	TRBJ2-2	CTSSHPRTSGRKNTGELFF	TGCACCAGCAGCCATCCCAGGACTAGCGGGAGAAAAAATACCGGGGAGCTGTTTTTT
-	TRBV12-3/TRBV12-4	TRBD1	TRBJ2-2	CASSSGGTGELFF	TGTGCCAGCAGCTCAGGGGGAACCGGGGAGCTGTTTTTT
once	TRBV28	TRBD1	TRBJ1-5	CASRTGGGQPQHF	TGTGCCAGCCGGACAGGGGGAGGTCAGCCCCAGCATTTT
-	TRBV2	TRBD2	TRBJ2-1	CASRLAGRADNEQFF	TGTGCCAGCCGATTAGCGGGACGGGCGGACAATGAGCAGTTCTTC
-	TRBV25-1	-	TRBJ2-1	CASSARVASYNEQFF	TGTGCCAGCAGTGCAAGGGTGGCCTCCTACAATGAGCAGTTCTTC